This T cell receptor (beta chain) was found in a study of tumor and adjacent non-tumor tissue in lung cancer. Findings of the study overall: Shorter survival was associated with higher TCR diversity in tumors.

This sample's RNA came from whole unsorted tissue. Distant lung tissue was collected more than 3 cm away from the tumor edge. On this clonotype itself: The target antigen is unknown.

TCRbeta libraries were built with three rounds of nested PCR, modified from ARM-PCR. TCRdb re-called the multiplex PCR reads through MiXCR, storing one row per CDR3 protein. The data show some 100,000 distinct CDR3 sequences, 65% seen once. After removal of 0 bases from V and 5 bases from J, the junction contained 9 bases not matched to a gene. The CDR3 has 15 amino acids. In germline, CDR1 is DFQATT, CDR2 SNEGSKA (reference sequence). Source material: distant non-tumor lung tissue. The chain recombines TRBV20-1 with TRBJ2-5; 7 bases map to TRBD2. This TCR was recovered from a man aged 25 to 40 with non-small cell lung cancer. CDR3 sequence reads: CSARDFGLVEETQYF. The CDR3 region has the DNA TGCAGTGCTAGAGATTTTGGACTAGTGGAGGAGACCCAGTACTTC.